The present T cell receptor beta chain was sequenced within a study of OX40 agonist ivuxolimab in advanced cancers. Study conclusions and caveats: Certain nonresponders likewise exhibited a low normalized T-cell clonal expansion. Compared with CD4+, CD8+ T cells on average had more expanded clones. With doses of 0.1-3.0 mg/kg, partial responders showed among the lowest clonal expansion. CD4+ and CD8+ blood T cells expanded clonally by week 6 at 0.1 to 3.0 mg/kg.

A word on this clone: The target antigen is unknown.

The length of the CDR3 is 15 residues. The V end was cut by 6 bases, the J end by 0 bases, with 12 bases between. The germline gives CDR1 MNHEY, CDR2 SMNVEV (reference sequence). The protocol was immunoSEQ multiplex PCR, while the TCRdb copy is restricted to in-frame clones and leaves out a portion. Of tens of thousands of clones in the sample, about 90% were seen once. The chain carries TRBV27 and TRBJ1-5; D not resolved. The sample here was CD4+ or CD8+ T cells sorted from blood, taken in a trial of the OX40 agonist ivuxolimab. This sequence originates from an adult with an advanced solid tumor such as melanoma, head and neck, liver or kidney cancer. The CDR3 sequence is CASSPRDFSNQPQHF. CDR3 DNA: TGTGCCAGCAGCCCGAGGGATTTTAGCAATCAGCCCCAGCATTTT.